This T cell receptor beta chain was documented in a study of T cell responses to AZD1222 COVID-19 vaccine. The V gene's germline CDR1 is SNHLY and CDR2 FYNNEI. The CDR3 is made up of 13 amino acids. Trimming left V 6 bases short and J 3 bases short, with 9 bases between. Sequencing was performed with immunoSEQ multiplex PCR; in TCRdb, only in-frame clones are kept and a portion is missing. The table includes over 100,000 clones, around 86% detected once. The chain has TRBV2 and TRBJ1-5; weak D call: TRBD1 (5 bases). This material consisted of peripheral blood, taken on day 0 of AZD1222 vaccination. This clonotype was sampled from an adult in good health. CDR3 nucleotide sequence: TGTGCCAGCAGGGGGGACCTCAATCAGCCCCAGCATTTT. Amino acids: CASRGDLNQPQHF. The whole variable domain, remainder taken from reference TRBV2 and TRBJ1-5, is EPEVTQTPSHQVTQMGQEVILRCVPISNHLYFYWYRQILGQKVEFLVSFYNNEISEKSEIFDDQFSVERPDGSNFTLKIRSTKLEDSAMYFCASRGDLNQPQHFGDGTRLSIL.